This note documents a single TCR beta chain sequence. The specificity of this receptor is unknown. Base-call qualities are not available, and no considerably larger clone is one nucleotide away. CDR1 MNHEY and CDR2 SMNVEV are derived from the germline V gene (reference sequence). The germline ends are 20 bases apart after V is trimmed by 4 bases and J by 4 bases. The CDR3 measures 18 amino acids from cysteine to phenylalanine. The sequence is cut down to CDR3 DNA, 54 bases in frame from base 1. Explained via the paper, the time point label denotes: individuals recovered from natural SARS-CoV-2 infection. The data belong to a study of Ad26.COV2.S vaccination and SARS-CoV-2 variants (dated by TCRdb to the early 2020s). Regarding the study in general: Sequencing of the TCRbeta repertoire served to evaluate the specificity and breadth of SARS-CoV-2-reactive T cell receptors following Ad26.COV2.S vaccination. The TCR-sequenced set comprised about 32 samples: approximately 19 Ad26.COV2.S vaccine recipients, 5 placebo recipients and 8 SARS-CoV-2 convalescent individuals. Here is what the overall study found, with its caveats: After vaccination, substantial breadth of spike-specific CD8+ and CD4+ T cell responses was reported. Vaccine and placebo recipients had similar non-spike TCR breadth, a finding consistent with the vaccine containing only spike. Ad26.COV2.S recipients had higher spike-specific TCR breadth than placebo recipients (P = 0.0014). The authors noted that total T cell responses may have been underestimated by the TCR breadth and depth analyses.

TCRbeta CDR3 regions were sequenced with the immunoSEQ Assay. After extraction, genomic DNA underwent amplification by bias-controlled multiplex PCR, followed by high-throughput sequencing. In the authors' own workflow: To quantify the absolute abundance of each unique TCRbeta CDR3 region, sequences were collapsed and filtered. T cell fraction was estimated by normalizing TCRbeta template counts to usable DNA, with usable DNA measured through amplification of reference genes found in all nucleated cells. Repertoire TCRs were annotated as SARS-CoV-2-specific by exact matching of V gene, CDR3 amino acid sequence and J gene to a known reactive TCR set. The reference SARS-CoV-2 TCR set was obtained from MIRA and was filtered for enrichment in COVID-19-positive ImmuneCODE repertoires, whereby public or cross-reactive TCRs were removed. Based on the MIRA antigens, annotated TCRs were further analysed at the level of specific ORF or position within ORF. Breadth was defined as the number of annotated unique rearrangements divided by the total number of unique productive rearrangements, and depth was defined as the summed frequency of the annotated unique rearrangements. Two-sided Wilcoxon rank-sum tests were used to compare TCR breadth between groups. TCRdb provides this immuneACCESS table in a form limited to in-frame rearrangements. Some clones are lacking; in checked studies, under half of them reflect an unresolved V gene, and why the rest are absent is not known. V, J and clone size derive from that table, while D and trimming were established from the DNA sequence. This sample holds tens of thousands of clones; roughly 84% were observed only once. Clones ranked in the top ten supply around half of the sample.

The sample consisted of peripheral blood, taken after recovery from COVID-19. Here the chain combines TRBV27 and TRBJ2-6; 6 matching bases give a weak D call of TRBD1. This TCR derives from a human donor who had recovered from COVID-19. DNA sequence: TGTGCCAGCAGTTCAGGACAGTCTTCCCTGGGGGGGGCCAACGTCCTGACTTTC. Translated, it gives CASSSGQSSLGGANVLTF.